This passage covers 8 T cell receptor beta chains from one sample sequenced in a study of cytomegalovirus exposure and HLA in healthy donors. PCR primers comprised 60 Vbeta and 13 Jbeta primers. Assay used: immunoSEQ multiplex PCR; TCRdb lists only in-frame clones, some missing. This sample carries fewer than 110,000 clones, roughly 80% of them seen once, and the ten largest clones take roughly 4%. Sequencing input: PBMCs. The source of these receptors is a man between 45 and 60 years old in good health and CMV-seropositive.

This chain's CDR3 is CASSYLAGVAQNIQYF. Here the CDR3 DNA reads TGTGCCAGCAGTTATCTAGCGGGAGTGGCCCAAAACATTCAGTACTTC. The rearrangement uses TRBV7-9 and TRBJ2-4; 10 bases agree with TRBD2. The germline gives CDR1 SEHNR, CDR2 FQNEAQ (reference sequence). CDR3 size: 16 residues. Losses at the gene ends were 6 bases for V and 5 bases for J; bases not matched to a gene: 10.

The V gene is TRBV7-3, the J gene TRBJ2-1, with 8 bases aligning to TRBD1. The CDR3 runs 13 residues. The germline V gene has CDR1 SGHTA and CDR2 FQGTGA. Trimming removed 2 bases from V and 12 bases from J; junction bases left unmatched: 6. This CDR3 is CASSLVQGVGQFF. CDR3 in DNA: TGTGCCAGCAGCTTAGTACAGGGGGTGGGGCAGTTCTTC.

The chain couples TRBV7-2 to TRBJ1-3; 8 positions agree with TRBD1. Losses at the gene ends were 5 bases for V and 4 bases for J; bases not matched to a gene: 4. The V gene's germline CDR1 is SGHTA and CDR2 FQGNSA. CDR3 length equals 14 residues. The CDR3 DNA reads TGTGCCAGCAGCGCGACAGGGGACGGAAACACCATATATTTT. Encoded protein: CASSATGDGNTIYF.

The chain recombines TRBV7-2 with TRBJ2-7; 7 nucleotides agree with TRBD2. The CDR3 length is 15 residues. Germline V gives CDR1 SGHTA, CDR2 FQGNSA. Unmatched junction bases numbered 10, after V lost 1 base and J lost 7 bases. The CDR3 DNA sequence: TGTGCCAGCAGCTTAGGTTCCGCGGGAGTAAGTGAGCAGTACTTC. Translated, it gives CASSLGSAGVSEQYF.

The J gene is TRBJ1-5, the V gene TRBV2; D uncertain. V was clipped by 4 bases and J by 3 bases, with 7 bases between them. Germline loops: CDR1 SNHLY, CDR2 FYNNEI. This CDR3 has 13 residues. CDR3 bases: TGTGCCAGCAGTGGAGGTATCAATCAGCCCCAGCATTTT. Translation: CASSGGINQPQHF.

The chain recombines TRBV11-2 with TRBJ2-5, with TRBD2 matching over 7 bases. CDR3 size: 20 residues. Germline CDR1 is SGHAT and CDR2 is FQNNGV. With V trimmed by 0 bases and J by 7 bases, 23 bases remained unmatched. The CDR3 is CASSLDGGLSEGGPVGTQYF. The CDR3 DNA reads as TGTGCCAGCAGCTTAGACGGGGGGTTATCGGAGGGAGGGCCGGTCGGGACCCAGTACTTC.

The V gene is TRBV18, the J gene TRBJ2-7; 10 nucleotides match TRBD1. Unmatched junction bases numbered 4, after V lost 1 base and J lost 7 bases. Germline V lookup: CDR1 KGHSH, CDR2 LQKENI. The CDR3 contains 14 residues. The CDR3 protein is CASSPRGQGTEQYF. The CDR3, as DNA: TGTGCCAGCTCACCACGGGGACAGGGGACAGAGCAGTACTTC.

The chain employs TRBV7-3 and TRBJ2-5, with D tentatively TRBD2 (6 bases). V lost 1 base, J lost 4 bases, and 16 bases lay in between. Germline loops: CDR1 SGHTA, CDR2 FQGTGA. CDR3 length: 16 residues. The CDR3 here is CASSLSPRRGTETQYF. The CDR3 DNA reads as TGTGCCAGCAGCTTAAGTCCCCGGAGGGGTACAGAGACCCAGTACTTC.